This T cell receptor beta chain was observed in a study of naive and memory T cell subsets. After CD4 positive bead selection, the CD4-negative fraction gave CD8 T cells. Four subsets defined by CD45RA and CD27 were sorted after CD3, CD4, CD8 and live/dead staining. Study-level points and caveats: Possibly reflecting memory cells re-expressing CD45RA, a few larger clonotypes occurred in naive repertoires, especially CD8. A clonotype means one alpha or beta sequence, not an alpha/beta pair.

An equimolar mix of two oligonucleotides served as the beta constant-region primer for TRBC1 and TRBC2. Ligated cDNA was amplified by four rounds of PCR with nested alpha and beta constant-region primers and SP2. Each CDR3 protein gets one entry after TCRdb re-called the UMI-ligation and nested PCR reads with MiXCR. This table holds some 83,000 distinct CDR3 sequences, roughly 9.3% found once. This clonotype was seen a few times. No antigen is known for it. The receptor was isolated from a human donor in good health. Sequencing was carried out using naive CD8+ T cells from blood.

In nucleotides, the CDR3 is TGTGCCAGCAGGGGAGGGTACAGGGATCACACTGAAGCTTTCTTT. Amino acid sequence: CASRGGYRDHTEAFF. The V gene is TRBV12-3 or TRBV12-4, the J gene TRBJ1-1; the D gene is possibly TRBD1 (6 bases). The germline V and J ends were trimmed by 6 bases and 3 bases, with 17 bases remaining between them. The CDR3 extends over 15 amino acids.